The 9 T cell receptor beta chains reported below all come from one sample, sequenced in a study of OX40 agonist ivuxolimab in advanced cancers. Here immunoSEQ multiplex PCR was the method, and the copy in TCRdb shows in-frame clones only, minus some. The table lists around 100,000 clones, approximately 90% of them singletons. Sample: CD4+ or CD8+ T cells sorted from blood, taken in a trial of the OX40 agonist ivuxolimab. The receptors shown here come from an adult with an advanced solid tumor such as melanoma, head and neck, liver or kidney cancer.

This clone was observed a single time. This rearrangement joins TRBV14 to TRBJ1-6; TRBD1 aligns across 9 bases. Germline V gene lookup returns CDR1 SGHDN and CDR2 FVKESK. The CDR3 covers 15 residues. J lost 7 bases, V lost 2 bases, and 3 bases had no gene match. CDR3 DNA sequence: TGTGCCAGCAGCCAAAGACAGGGGGGAAATTCACCCCTCCACTTT. It codes for CASSQRQGGNSPLHF.

The rearrangement links TRBV19 to TRBJ1-1, with D possibly being TRBD1 (5 bases). The germline CDR1 and CDR2 sequences are LNHDA and SQIVND (reference sequence). This CDR3 contains 15 residues. Trimming stripped 3 bases from V and 1 base from J, with 12 bases between. The CDR3 is CASSMWGDRNTEAFF. CDR3 in DNA: TGTGCCAGTAGTATGTGGGGCGACAGGAACACTGAAGCTTTCTTT.

The chain has TRBV5-1 and TRBJ2-5, with 9 bases lining up with TRBD2. V dropped 5 bases and J dropped 4; count of bases not matched to a gene: 9. CDR1 and CDR2 (germline): SGHRS, YFSETQ. The CDR3 has 15 amino acids. The CDR3 here is CASRKNPTSGETQYF. CDR3 sequence (DNA): TGCGCCAGCAGGAAGAACCCGACTAGCGGAGAGACCCAGTACTTC.

The genes are TRBV18 and TRBJ2-1; TRBD2 agrees at 8 bases. Germline V lookup: CDR1 KGHSH, CDR2 LQKENI. V lost 1 base and J lost 4; bases outside the gene matches: 3. CDR3 size: 15 residues. The CDR3 loop reads CASSPQTSAYNEQFF. CDR3 in DNA: TGTGCCAGCTCACCACAGACTAGCGCATACAATGAGCAGTTCTTC.

The CDR3 DNA is TGCAGCGCTGGGAGATCGGGGGCTGAAGCTTTCTTT. It yields the protein CSAGRSGAEAFF. This chain connects TRBV29-1 to TRBJ1-1; maybe TRBD1 (5 bases). The germline V gene encodes CDR1 SQVTM and CDR2 ANQGSEA. This CDR3 region has 12 residues. The germline V and J ends were trimmed by 7 bases and 6 bases, with 15 bases remaining between them. The variable domain in full, completed from reference TRBV29-1 and TRBJ1-1, reads SAVISQKPSRDICQRGTSLTIQCQVDSQVTMMFWYRQQPGQSLTLIATANQGSEATYESGFVIDKFPISRPNLTFSTLTVSNMSPEDSSIYLCSAGRSGAEAFFGQGTRLTVV.

V and J are TRBV19 and TRBJ2-1, with 11 bases lining up with TRBD2. The V and J ends lost 5 bases and 1 base, in that order; junction bases with no gene match: 7. Per germline, CDR1 LNHDA and CDR2 SQIVND (reference sequence). The CDR3 is 17 amino acids. The CDR3 here is CASSGGLAVGSYNEQFF. The CDR3 nucleotides are TGTGCCAGTAGTGGGGGACTAGCGGTAGGGTCCTACAATGAGCAGTTCTTC.

The chain combines TRBV6-1 with TRBJ2-2; D is possibly TRBD1 (5 bases). The V end was cut by 8 bases, the J end by 1 base, with 8 bases between. The germline V gene encodes CDR1 MNHNS and CDR2 SASEGT. The CDR3 loop spans 13 amino acids. CDR3 coding DNA: TGTGCCAGCTGCACAGGGAACACCGGGGAGCTGTTTTTT. Translated: CASCTGNTGELFF.

The V and J genes are TRBV5-1 and TRBJ1-2, with 7 bases that match TRBD1. V trimming: 4 bases; J trimming: 7 bases; junction bases outside the gene matches: 13. The V gene's germline CDR1 is SGHRS and CDR2 YFSETQ. The CDR3 extends over 15 amino acids. CDR3 bases: TGCGCCAGCAGCCCGGAGGGACAGCCAGAACGTGGCTACACCTTC. Encoded protein: CASSPEGQPERGYTF.

This sequence joins TRBV6-5 and TRBJ2-5; no firm D call. The DNA matches TRBJ2-7 better at its end, which makes the J call doubtful. From germline, CDR1 is MNHEY and CDR2 SVGAGI. There are 16 residues in the CDR3. CDR3 sequence (DNA): TGTGCCAGCAGTTATGGGCCCGCAGTACGCTCCTACGAGCAGTACTTC. Its protein product is CASSYGPAVRSYEQYF.